This T cell receptor (beta chain) was captured in a study of blood T cells in healthy people across ages. This clonotype turned up a few times. Primed by a sample-barcoded 5' primer and a J-beta primer mix, a second PCR proceeded for about 7 to 11 cycles. From the 5' RACE reads, TCRdb called clonotypes with MiXCR, one entry per CDR3 protein. The table includes roughly 1.7 million distinct CDR3 sequences, roughly 32% detected once. Germline-derived CDR1 and CDR2 are MNHEY and SMNVEV (reference sequence). The CDR3 length is 15 residues. Trimming cost V 3 bases and J 1 base, with 10 bases left between them.

Source material: blood. This clonotype originated in a woman in her 30s in good health. The chain is built from TRBV27 and TRBJ2-1; D not resolved. CDR3 sequence (DNA): TGTGCCAGCAGTTTGCGGCTTGAATCCTACAATGAGCAGTTCTTC. Translated: CASSLRLESYNEQFF.